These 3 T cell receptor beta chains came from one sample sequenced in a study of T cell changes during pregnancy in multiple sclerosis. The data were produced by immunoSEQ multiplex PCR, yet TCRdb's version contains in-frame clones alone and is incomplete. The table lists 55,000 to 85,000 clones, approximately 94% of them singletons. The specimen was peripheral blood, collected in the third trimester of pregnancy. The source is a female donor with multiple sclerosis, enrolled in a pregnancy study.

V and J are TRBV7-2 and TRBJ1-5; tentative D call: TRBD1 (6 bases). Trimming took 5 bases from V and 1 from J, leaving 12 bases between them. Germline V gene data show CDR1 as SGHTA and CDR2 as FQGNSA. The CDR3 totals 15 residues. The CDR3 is CASSPGGGSNQPQHF. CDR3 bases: TGTGCCAGCAGCCCGGGAGGGGGAAGCAATCAGCCCCAGCATTTT.

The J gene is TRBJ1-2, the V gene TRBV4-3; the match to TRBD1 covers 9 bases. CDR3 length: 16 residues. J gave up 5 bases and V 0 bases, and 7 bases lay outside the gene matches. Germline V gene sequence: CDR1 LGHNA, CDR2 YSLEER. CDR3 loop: CASSQDNPGQGYGYTF. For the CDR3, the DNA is TGCGCCAGCAGCCAAGATAACCCGGGACAGGGTTATGGCTACACCTTC.

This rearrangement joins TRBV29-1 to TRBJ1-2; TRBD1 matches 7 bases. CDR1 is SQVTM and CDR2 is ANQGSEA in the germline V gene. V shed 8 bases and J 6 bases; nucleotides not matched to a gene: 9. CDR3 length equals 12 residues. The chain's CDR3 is CSLRGQEDGYTF. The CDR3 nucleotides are TGCAGCCTCCGAGGACAGGAAGATGGCTACACCTTC. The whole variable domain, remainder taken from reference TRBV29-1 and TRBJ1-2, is SAVISQKPSRDICQRGTSLTIQCQVDSQVTMMFWYRQQPGQSLTLIATANQGSEATYESGFVIDKFPISRPNLTFSTLTVSNMSPEDSSIYLCSLRGQEDGYTFGSGTRLTVV.